What follows are 10 T cell receptor beta chains derived from one specimen sequenced in a study of T cells in Graves' hyperthyroidism and ophthalmopathy. Authors of the study amplified TCR beta CDR3 regions from RNA transcripts. HTBI primers drove first-round RT-PCR of the TCR CDR3. In TCRdb, the multiplex PCR reads were re-called with MiXCR into one record per CDR3 protein. Seen here are some 600,000 distinct CDR3 sequences, about 14% observed once, and the top ten hold more than 5%. Source material: blood. These receptors came from a woman aged 25 to 45 with Graves' hyperthyroidism that later progressed to Graves' ophthalmopathy.

A few counts support this clonotype. At one of its ends the junction is not consistent with the germline gene, which may arise from a read error. The DNA for the CDR3 is TGTGTCATCAGCTCTGTTGGCGTACAGAACACCGGGGAGCTGTTTTTT. Residues: CVISSVGVQNTGELFF. V usage is TRBV10-3 and J usage is TRBJ2-2; the D is unclear. CDR1 is ENHRY, CDR2 SYGVKD, per germline. The CDR3 contains 16 residues.

This chain connects TRBV13 to TRBJ2-7, with TRBD2 matching 7 bases. The CDR3 extends over 16 amino acids. In germline, CDR1 is PRHDT, CDR2 FYEKMQ (reference sequence). The V gene end was trimmed by 5 bases and the J gene end by 7 bases; junction bases not matched to a gene: 17. Here the CDR3 DNA reads TGTGCCAGCAGCACCACTAGACTCGAGTGCGGGGGAGAGCAGTACTTC. This translates into CASSTTRLECGGEQYF.

This clonotype was recorded at least ten times. The rearrangement uses TRBV12-3 or TRBV12-4 and TRBJ2-3; weak D call: TRBD2 (5 bases). V was cut by 6 bases and J by 0 bases, with 22 bases left in between. The CDR3 has 18 residues. DNA for the CDR3: TGTGCCAGCAGAAACCTTTTCTTTCGGGGAACTAGCACAGATACGCAGTATTTT. Amino acids: CASRNLFFRGTSTDTQYF.

This clonotype was seen repeatedly, ten times or more. The CDR3 coding sequence is TGTGCCAGCAGTGATGATTACTCTAATGAAAAACTGTTTTTT. Its translation: CASSDDYSNEKLFF. The V call is TRBV2, the J call TRBJ1-4; D not resolved. The CDR3 consists of 14 residues. Trimming stripped 3 bases from V and 3 bases from J, with 8 bases between. Germline-derived CDR1 and CDR2 are SNHLY and FYNNEI.

This clonotype appeared many times. V and J are TRBV5-1 and TRBJ1-1; 9 bases map to TRBD1. Germline lookup yields CDR1 SGHRS and CDR2 YFSETQ. Trimming at V came to 0 bases and at J to 0 bases, leaving 3 bases not matched to a gene. The CDR3 consists of 16 residues. CDR3 sequence reads: CASSLETGGMNTEAFF. The CDR3 DNA reads TGCGCCAGCAGCTTGGAAACAGGGGGCATGAACACTGAAGCTTTCTTT.

This clonotype was picked up many times. This chain uses TRBV28 with TRBJ2-7; TRBD2 matches 11 bases. The CDR3 is made up of 14 amino acids. The trim removed 6 bases at V and 1 base at J, leaving 2 bases unmatched. The germline gives CDR1 MDHEN, CDR2 SYDVKM. This CDR3 reads CASRGLAESYEQYF. CDR3 nucleotide sequence: TGTGCCAGCAGGGGACTAGCGGAGTCCTACGAGCAGTACTTC.

This clonotype showed up just a few times. The chain couples TRBV28 to TRBJ2-7; perhaps D is TRBD1 or TRBD2 (6 bases each). The CDR3 loop spans 10 amino acids. The germline V and J ends were trimmed by 5 bases and 9 bases, with 8 bases remaining between them. CDR1 MDHEN and CDR2 SYDVKM come from the germline V gene. The CDR3 region is CASSRGVQYF. The CDR3 DNA sequence: TGTGCCAGCAGTAGGGGGGTGCAGTACTTC.

This chain links TRBV5-4 with TRBJ2-6; D is unresolved. The CDR3 length is 15 residues. The germline CDR1 and CDR2 sequences are SGHNT and YYREEE (reference sequence). Trimming removed 0 bases at V and 2 bases at J, with 6 bases between. CDR3 DNA: TGTGCCAGCAGCTTGGGGCTCCCTGGGGCCAACGTCCTGACTTTC. Translating gives CASSLGLPGANVLTF.

In regard to this clonotype: A read error may account for a junction end that differs from germline. The chain links TRBV7-8 to TRBJ2-7; a weak D match, TRBD2 (5 bases). CDR3 length: 15 amino acids. Germline V CDR1 and CDR2: SGHVS, FQNEAQ. Here the CDR3 reads CASSPTGGSSYEQCF. The CDR3 coding sequence is TGTGCCAGCAGCCCCACCGGTGGGAGCTCCTACGAGCAGTGCTTC.

This clonotype was seen a few times. The rearrangement uses TRBV20-1 and TRBJ2-5; D unresolved. Germline V gene lookup returns CDR1 DFQATT and CDR2 SNEGSKA (reference sequence). The CDR3 runs to 12 residues. V lost 4 bases and J lost 1, with 7 bases in between. The CDR3: CSAIGVQETQYF. The CDR3 coding sequence is TGCAGTGCTATCGGCGTCCAAGAGACCCAGTACTTC.